The T cell receptor beta chain described here comes from a study of a mutant IDH1 vaccine in newly diagnosed glioma. This clone was seen only a few times. Trimming took 4 bases from V and 1 from J, leaving 11 bases between them. There are 14 residues in the CDR3. The germline gives CDR1 SGHRS, CDR2 YFSETQ. Sequencing used immunoSEQ multiplex PCR; TCRdb keeps in-frame clones, though not all of them. The sample holds about 51,000 clones; about 74% are singletons and the top ten take about 2%. Specified time point: baseline, week 1 (first vaccination visit). The treatment is: pre-vaccination baseline after standard-of-care therapy. The donors had new WHO grade 3 or 4 astrocytomas; these were IDH1-mutant and ATRX-lost.

This specimen consisted of PBMCs, obtained from a glioma patient treated with radiotherapy, temozolomide or both. This clonotype was obtained from a woman aged 40 to 50 with glioma. The J gene is TRBJ1-1, the V gene TRBV5-1; D is unclear. The CDR3 DNA reads as TGCGCCAGCAGCCCCTGGTCTAGGAACACTGAAGCTTTCTTT. Translation gives CASSPWSRNTEAFF.